Below, 6 T cell receptor beta chains from the same sample are listed, as sequenced in a study of blood T cells in healthy people across ages. Primers used in a second PCR of roughly 6 to 11 cycles were a sample-barcoded 5' primer and a J-beta primer mix. TCRdb re-called the 5' RACE reads with MiXCR, one entry per CDR3 protein. The sample gives some 1.4 million distinct CDR3 sequences, around two fifths of which show up once; less than 8% is in the top ten. Input material: blood. All receptors derive from a woman in her late teens or twenties in good health.

Only one count was recorded for this clonotype. This rearrangement joins TRBV9 to TRBJ1-2; perhaps TRBD1 as D (6 bases). V dropped 3 bases and J dropped 3 bases, with 18 bases sitting between them. CDR1 and CDR2 from the germline V gene are SGDLS and YYNGEE. The length of the CDR3 is 16 residues. The CDR3 DNA reads as TGTGCCAGCAGCGCGCCTAGTCGGGGGCGAGACTATGGCTACACCTTC. Amino acids: CASSAPSRGRDYGYTF.

This rearrangement joins TRBV7-2 to TRBJ1-2; D is perhaps TRBD1 (5 bases). The CDR3 is made up of 13 amino acids. V was shortened by 2 bases and J by 8 bases, with 12 bases between the two germline ends. Germline loops: CDR1 SGHTA, CDR2 FQGNSA. The CDR3 region is CASSLLRDGGYTF. Here the CDR3 DNA reads TGTGCCAGCAGCTTACTCAGGGACGGGGGCTACACCTTC.

The count of this clonotype is one. The genes are TRBV7-8 and TRBJ1-2; D is possibly TRBD1 (6 bases). V gave up 5 bases and J gave up 1 base, with 14 bases separating them. The V gene's germline CDR1 is SGHVS and CDR2 FQNEAQ. The CDR3 contains 15 residues. This CDR3 is CASSPLRQVNYGYTF. The CDR3 DNA follows: TGTGCCAGCAGCCCTCTCCGACAGGTTAACTATGGCTACACCTTC.

The rearrangement links TRBV2 to TRBJ1-4, with D unresolved. Germline lookup yields CDR1 SNHLY and CDR2 FYNNEI. V lost 1 base, J lost 0 bases, and 9 bases lay in between. This CDR3 is built from 16 residues. The CDR3 sequence is CASSEETVATNEKLFF. For the CDR3, the DNA is TGTGCCAGCAGTGAAGAGACGGTCGCAACTAATGAAAAACTGTTTTTT.

This sequence joins TRBV6-6 and TRBJ1-3; D gene unclear. This CDR3 region has 17 residues. V was shortened by 2 bases and J by 0 bases, with 14 bases between the two germline ends. CDR1 and CDR2 (germline): MNHNY, SVGAGI (reference sequence). The CDR3 DNA is TGTGCCAGCAGTTACGTATGGCCGTTGAACTCTGGAAACACCATATATTTT. Translating it yields CASSYVWPLNSGNTIYF.

This clonotype has only a few counts. The rearrangement joins TRBV11-2 to TRBJ2-3; D may be TRBD2 (6 bases). This CDR3 comprises 15 residues. V was clipped by 1 base and J by 2 bases, with 10 bases between them. The germline CDR1 and CDR2 sequences are SGHAT and FQNNGV. CDR3 nucleotides: TGTGCCAGCAGCTTAGGCGGGGTCCCCACAGATACGCAGTATTTT. Translated: CASSLGGVPTDTQYF.